This T cell receptor (beta chain) was identified in a study of regulatory T cells in long-lasting Graves disease. The sample holds many counts of this clonotype. Time point specified: persistent/refractory GD, antithyroid drugs over 5 years with positive TRAb. PBMCs were the source of the RNA used for TCR sequencing. The CDR3 runs 11 residues. Trimming cost V 3 bases and J 6 bases, with 6 bases left between them. From germline, CDR1 is SEHNR and CDR2 FQNEAQ (reference sequence). The authors built TCR beta libraries using iRepertoire HTBI primers and Arm-PCR of CDR3 regions. Original handling: Identification across samples found approximately 60 TRBV and fewer than 15 TRBJ segments. One entry per CDR3 protein, called by TCRdb with MiXCR from the multiplex PCR reads. The V and J calls shown here were made by TCRdb, not taken from the authors' results. The data contain about 660,000 distinct CDR3 sequences, 25% to 35% of them seen just once; the ten biggest clones take up around 40%.

The sequencing used peripheral blood mononuclear cells (PBMCs), collected when the disease was refractory, from a patient treated with antithyroid drugs. This clonotype originated in a female donor with Graves disease. V usage is TRBV7-9 and J usage is TRBJ2-7; D is unclear. CDR3 residues: CASSFLAEQYF. The CDR3 nucleotides read TGTGCCAGCAGCTTTCTGGCCGAGCAGTACTTC.